The 20 T cell receptor beta chains below come from one sample, sequenced in a study of blood T cell repertoires in COVID-19. TCRdb keeps only in-frame clones here, not all; method: immunoSEQ multiplex PCR. The table includes 400,000 to 450,000 clones, roughly nine tenths detected once. The sequencing sample was made of PBMCs or T cells enriched from blood (not recorded which). The source is a man under 40 who had recovered from COVID-19.

This clone is a singleton in its sample. The chain is built from TRBV5-4 and TRBJ2-2, with TRBD2 as a possible D gene (5 bases). This CDR3 is 15 amino acids long. From germline, CDR1 is SGHNT and CDR2 YYREEE (reference sequence). Between the trimmed V and J ends, which lost 1 base and 3 bases, there was a span of 10 bases. CDR3 sequence: CASSLRGKHTGELFF. The CDR3 DNA is TGTGCCAGCAGCTTGAGAGGGAAGCACACCGGGGAGCTGTTTTTT. The full variable domain, rest sourced from reference TRBV5-4 and TRBJ2-2, is ETGVTQSPTHLIKTRGQQVTLRCSSQSGHNTVSWYQQALGQGPQFIFQYYREEENGRGNFPPRFSGLQFPNYSSELNVNALELDDSALYLCASSLRGKHTGELFFGEGSRLTVL.

The chain links TRBV3-1 (or the pseudogene TRBV3-2) to TRBJ2-1; maybe TRBD2 (5 bases). V lost 0 bases to trimming and J lost 13 bases, with 16 bases between them. The CDR3 is 14 amino acids. Germline lookup yields CDR1 LGHDT and CDR2 YNNKEL (reference sequence). CDR3 sequence reads: CASSQEGGGGEQFF. For the CDR3, the DNA is TGTGCCAGCAGCCAAGAAGGAGGTGGTGGTGAACAGTTCTTC.

The chain combines TRBV5-5 with TRBJ1-1, with 7 bases that match TRBD1. Germline trimming cut 4 bases from V and 2 bases from J; bases unmatched to any gene: 11. CDR3 size: 16 residues. The germline V gene has CDR1 SGHKS and CDR2 YYEKEE (reference sequence). The CDR3 loop is CASSTIPGQTNTEAFF. The CDR3 DNA reads TGTGCCAGCAGCACAATACCGGGACAGACTAACACTGAAGCTTTCTTT.

The CDR3 spells CASRATSGGTDTQYF. CDR3 coding DNA: TGTGCCAGCAGAGCGACTAGCGGGGGCACAGATACGCAGTATTTT. The V gene is TRBV16, the J gene TRBJ2-3; 11 bases fit TRBD2. J was trimmed by 1 base and V by 6 bases; bases with no gene match: 3. This CDR3 has 15 residues. The germline CDR1 and CDR2 sequences are KGHSY and FQNENV.

The chain joins TRBV12-3 or TRBV12-4 to TRBJ1-1, with 7 bases matching TRBD1. CDR3 length: 13 residues. The ends lost 4 bases at V and 5 bases at J; junction bases unmatched: 4. The DNA of the CDR3 is TGTGCCAGCAGTTACACCAGGGGGACTGAAGCTTTCTTT. This gives the protein CASSYTRGTEAFF.

The chain joins TRBV7-9 to TRBJ2-1; the match to TRBD2 covers 15 bases. CDR1 is SEHNR and CDR2 is FQNEAQ in the germline V gene (reference sequence). The CDR3 has 17 residues. The V gene end was trimmed by 2 bases and the J gene end by 9 bases; junction bases not matched to a gene: 8. The CDR3 loop reads CASSLSGLAGGLGEQFF. The CDR3 DNA reads as TGTGCCAGCAGCTTAAGCGGACTAGCGGGAGGGCTCGGTGAGCAGTTCTTC.

The gene calls are TRBV29-1 and TRBJ1-4; tentative D call: TRBD1 (5 bases). With 4 bases removed from V and 6 bases from J, the gap between germline ends came to 9 bases. Germline CDR1 and CDR2: SQVTM and ANQGSEA. The CDR3 totals 12 residues. The CDR3, as DNA: TGCAGCGTTGGACAGTCCGATGAAAAACTGTTTTTT. This translates into CSVGQSDEKLFF.

J is TRBJ2-6 and V is TRBV3-1 (or the pseudogene TRBV3-2); 8 positions match TRBD1. Germline V gene data show CDR1 as LGHDT and CDR2 as YNNKEL (reference sequence). V gave up 5 bases and J gave up 1 base; unmatched junction bases: 7. The CDR3 is made up of 17 amino acids. The CDR3 DNA follows: TGTGCCAGCAGCGGACAGGGTGATAGGTCTGGGGCCAACGTCCTGACTTTC. Its translation is CASSGQGDRSGANVLTF.

The rearrangement uses TRBV7-8 and TRBJ1-2; 8 bases map to TRBD1. The CDR3 sequence is 14 residues long. J lost 4 bases, V lost 6 bases, and 7 bases had no gene match. Germline-derived CDR1 and CDR2 are SGHVS and FQNEAQ. CDR3 residues: CASRSGQGSYGYTF. CDR3 sequence (DNA): TGTGCCAGCAGATCTGGACAGGGATCCTATGGCTACACCTTC.

The CDR3 loop is CASTRQGTEAFF. CDR3 DNA sequence: TGTGCCAGTACTAGACAGGGCACTGAAGCTTTCTTT. The chain recombines TRBV19 with TRBJ1-1; 7 nucleotides align to TRBD1. This CDR3 is built from 12 residues. The V gene end was trimmed by 7 bases and the J gene end by 4 bases; junction bases not matched to a gene: 3. CDR1 and CDR2 from the germline V gene are LNHDA and SQIVND (reference sequence).

Concerning this clone itself: This CDR3 is also generated by other DNA sequences in the sample. The rearrangement joins TRBV5-4 to TRBJ2-7, with 9 bases fitting TRBD2. Germline trimming cut 4 bases from V and 4 bases from J; bases unmatched to any gene: 3. The CDR3 runs to 13 residues. Germline V gene data show CDR1 as SGHNT and CDR2 as YYREEE (reference sequence). The CDR3 region is CASSLAGRYEQYF. The CDR3 bases are TGTGCCAGCAGCCTAGCGGGAAGATACGAGCAGTACTTC.

The chain is built from TRBV18 and TRBJ2-1, with D maybe TRBD2 (5 bases). Germline assignment: CDR1 KGHSH and CDR2 LQKENI. The CDR3 has 14 residues. Trimming took off 2 bases at V and 7 bases at J, with 12 bases between the two ends. The CDR3 is CASSPAGQSNEQFF. The CDR3 nucleotides read TGTGCCAGCTCACCAGCGGGCCAGTCTAATGAGCAGTTCTTC.

This chain links TRBV18 with TRBJ2-1; D not certain. This CDR3 is 12 amino acids long. In germline, CDR1 is KGHSH, CDR2 LQKENI. V shed 3 bases and J shed 5 bases, with 5 bases lying between them. Written as DNA, the CDR3 is TGTGCCAGCTCACCGGCGGACAATGAGCAGTTCTTC. Its protein product is CASSPADNEQFF.

DNA of the CDR3: TGTGCCAGCAGCTCGACTAGCGGGGCATACAATGAGCAGTTCTTC. Its translation is CASSSTSGAYNEQFF. This rearrangement joins TRBV7-3 to TRBJ2-1; TRBD2 matches 11 bases. The CDR3 consists of 15 residues. Germline V gives CDR1 SGHTA, CDR2 FQGTGA. The ends lost 4 bases at V and 4 bases at J; junction bases unmatched: 3.

This clone was recorded only once. CDR3 region: CASSFVPGGSYEQYF. DNA for the CDR3: TGTGCCAGCAGTTTTGTCCCAGGGGGCTCTTACGAGCAGTACTTC. The chain uses TRBV27 and TRBJ2-7; 8 nucleotides match TRBD1. The CDR3 sequence is 15 residues long. The ends lost 3 bases at V and 4 bases at J; junction bases unmatched: 8. The V gene's germline CDR1 is MNHEY and CDR2 SMNVEV (reference sequence).

The chain combines TRBV28 with TRBJ1-5; D gene uncertain. Trimming took 6 bases from V and 0 from J, leaving 3 bases between them. The germline V gene encodes CDR1 MDHEN and CDR2 SYDVKM. The CDR3 covers 12 residues. The CDR3 is CASRSSNQPQHF. The CDR3 coding sequence is TGTGCCAGCAGGAGTAGCAATCAGCCCCAGCATTTT.

Comments on this clone: The sample contains more than one DNA sequence encoding this CDR3. The chain recombines TRBV6-6 with TRBJ2-3; 16 bases line up with TRBD2. Germline assignment: CDR1 MNHNY and CDR2 SVGAGI (reference sequence). The J segment lost 4 bases and the V segment lost 5 bases, leaving 6 bases of the junction unmatched. The CDR3 sequence is 17 residues long. CDR3 amino acids: CASSPGLAGGRADTQYF. Here the CDR3 DNA reads TGTGCCAGCAGTCCGGGACTAGCGGGAGGGAGGGCAGATACGCAGTATTTT.

The gene calls are TRBV7-6 and TRBJ2-1; D is perhaps TRBD1 (6 bases). Germline CDR1 reads SGHVS; CDR2 reads FNYEAQ. V lost 0 bases to trimming and J lost 9 bases, with 18 bases between them. This CDR3 has 16 amino acids. Here the CDR3 reads CASSLALGGGLVEQFF. In DNA form, the CDR3 reads TGTGCCAGCAGCTTAGCGCTTGGGGGCGGGTTGGTTGAGCAGTTCTTC.

The CDR3 DNA sequence: TGTGCCAGCAGGACAGCTAACTATGGCTACACCTTC. Translation: CASRTANYGYTF. The chain has TRBV2 and TRBJ1-2; D is possibly TRBD1 (5 bases). V lost 6 bases to trimming and J lost 0 bases, with 5 bases between them. CDR1 is SNHLY and CDR2 is FYNNEI in the germline V gene. The CDR3 runs to 12 residues. The variable domain in full, completed from reference TRBV2 and TRBJ1-2, reads EPEVTQTPSHQVTQMGQEVILRCVPISNHLYFYWYRQILGQKVEFLVSFYNNEISEKSEIFDDQFSVERPDGSNFTLKIRSTKLEDSAMYFCASRTANYGYTFGSGTRLTVV.

The V and J genes are TRBV14 and TRBJ2-1; 12 positions agree with TRBD2. CDR3 length: 15 residues. Germline CDR1 reads SGHDN; CDR2 reads FVKESK. V dropped 4 bases and J dropped 7; count of bases not matched to a gene: 5. The CDR3 nucleotides are TGTGCCAGCAGCCTGGGACTAGCGGGCCCTAATGAGCAGTTCTTC. The encoded protein is CASSLGLAGPNEQFF.